The TCR beta chain described here comes from a study of T cell responses to AZD1222 COVID-19 vaccine. Background on the study: Samples with a second dose at about 4 or about 12 weeks were pooled together.

This CDR3 has 14 residues. The V end was cut by 2 bases, the J end by 4 bases, with 11 bases between. CDR1 is MGHDK and CDR2 is SYGVNS in the germline V gene. As for this clone: What it recognizes is unknown.

Generated by immunoSEQ multiplex PCR, the TCRdb table keeps only in-frame clones and is missing some. Here the sample spans roughly 100,000 clones, approximately 88% being singletons. Overall study findings and caveats: With dominance at 160-218 and 743-854, vaccine-associated CD4 TCRs spanned spike. Vaccination with two AZD1222 doses was followed by a rise in Spike-specific TCR breadth and depth.

This TCR was sampled from an adult in good health. The chain recombines TRBV25-1 with TRBJ2-5, with D tentatively TRBD1 (6 bases). Sequenced material: peripheral blood, taken on day 0 of AZD1222 vaccination. Written as DNA, the CDR3 is TGTGCCAGCAGTGAAATAACAGGGCCAGAGACCCAGTACTTC. Its translation: CASSEITGPETQYF.